Here is one TCR beta chain with its context. This sample was taken from a study of shared clonotypes between healthy human individuals. Libraries were prepared by immunoSEQ multiplex PCR; TCRdb keeps only in-frame clonotypes and omits some of them. The sample lists about 660,000 clones, roughly 70% occurring once. CDR3 length equals 14 residues. Looked up from germline, CDR1 is LNHDA and CDR2 is SQIVND (reference sequence). Losses at the gene ends were 3 bases for V and 4 bases for J; bases not matched to a gene: 5. The rearrangement joins TRBV19 to TRBJ2-7; TRBD2 aligns across 8 bases. The specimen sequenced was memory CD4+ T cells sorted from blood. Subset here: CD45RA-negative fraction. The clonotype originates from a woman aged 25 to 39 in good health. The CDR3 protein is CASSIQRESYEQYF. The CDR3 region has the DNA TGTGCCAGTAGTATCCAGCGGGAGTCATACGAGCAGTACTTC.